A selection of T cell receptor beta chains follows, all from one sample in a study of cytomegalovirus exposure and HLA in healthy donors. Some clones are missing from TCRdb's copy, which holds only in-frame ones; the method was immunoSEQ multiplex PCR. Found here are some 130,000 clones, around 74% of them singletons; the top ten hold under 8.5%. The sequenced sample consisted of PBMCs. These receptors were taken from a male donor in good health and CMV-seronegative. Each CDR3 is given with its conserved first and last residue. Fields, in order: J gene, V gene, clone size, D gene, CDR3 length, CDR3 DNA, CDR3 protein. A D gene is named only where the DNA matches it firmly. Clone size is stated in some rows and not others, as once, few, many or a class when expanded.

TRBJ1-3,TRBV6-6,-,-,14,TGTGCCAGCAGTTATGACTTCTCTGGAAACACCATATATTTT,CASSYDFSGNTIYF
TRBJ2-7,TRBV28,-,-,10,TGTGCCAGTGGAGGCTACGAGCAGTACTTC,CASGGYEQYF
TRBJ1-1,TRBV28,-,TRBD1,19,TGTGCCAGCAGTTCATACGGACAGGGGGTATATGGAATGAACACTGAAGCTTTCTTT,CASSSYGQGVYGMNTEAFF
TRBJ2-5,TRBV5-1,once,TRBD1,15,TGCGCCAGCAGCTTAAGGACAGGGGGCGCCGAGACCCAGTACTTC,CASSLRTGGAETQYF
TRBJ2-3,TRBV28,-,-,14,TGTGCCAGCAGGCCTCAGGGAGGAACAGATACGCAGTATTTT,CASRPQGGTDTQYF
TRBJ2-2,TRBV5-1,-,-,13,TGCGCCAGCAGCTTGCAGGACACCGGGGAGCTGTTTTTT,CASSLQDTGELFF
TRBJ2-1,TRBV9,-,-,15,TGTGCCAGCTCGGGGGGGACAGTTACCTACAATGAGCAGTTCTTC,CASSGGTVTYNEQFF
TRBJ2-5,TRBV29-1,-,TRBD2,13,TGCAGCGTTGAGGGGGGGAACCAAGAGACCCAGTACTTC,CSVEGGNQETQYF
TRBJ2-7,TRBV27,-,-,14,TGTGCCAGCAGCCCAGGGGCCGAATTACGACGGCAGTACTTC,CASSPGAELRRQYF
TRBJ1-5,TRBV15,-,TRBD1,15,TGTGCCACCAGCGTAACAGGGGGCGCGGGCCAGCCCCAGCATTTT,CATSVTGGAGQPQHF
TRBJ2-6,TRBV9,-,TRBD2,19,TGTGCCAGCAGCGTTCGGACTAGCGGGGGGCAATCTGGGGCCAACGTCCTGACTTTC,CASSVRTSGGQSGANVLTF
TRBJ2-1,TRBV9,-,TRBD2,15,TGTGCCAGCAGCGCCGGGACTACACAATGGAATGAGCAGTTCTTC,CASSAGTTQWNEQFF
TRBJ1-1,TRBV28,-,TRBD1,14,TGTGCCAGCAGTTCGACAGGGTTGGACACTGAAGCTTTCTTT,CASSSTGLDTEAFF
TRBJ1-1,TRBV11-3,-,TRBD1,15,TGTGCCAGCAGCTCTCCGAGGACAGGACAGACTGAAGCTTTCTTT,CASSSPRTGQTEAFF
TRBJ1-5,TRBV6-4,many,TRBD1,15,TGTGCCAGCAGTGACACAGGGGGTAGCAATCAGCCCCAGCATTTT,CASSDTGGSNQPQHF
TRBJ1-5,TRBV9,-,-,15,TGTGCCAGCAGCGTCGACGGAGGGGACAATCAGCCCCAGCATTTT,CASSVDGGDNQPQHF
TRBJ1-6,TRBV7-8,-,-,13,TGTGCCAGCAGCTTAGGGAGTAACTCACCCCTCCACTTT,CASSLGSNSPLHF
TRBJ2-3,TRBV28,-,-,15,TGTGCCAGCAGCCGCAGACAGGCTAGCACAGATACGCAGTATTTT,CASSRRQASTDTQYF
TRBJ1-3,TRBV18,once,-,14,TGTGCCAGCTCACCCCAGGGCTCTGGAAACACCATATATTTT,CASSPQGSGNTIYF
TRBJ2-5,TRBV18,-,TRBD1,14,TGTGCCAGCTCACCACCGGGACAGCAAGAGACCCAGTACTTC,CASSPPGQQETQYF
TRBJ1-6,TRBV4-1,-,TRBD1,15,TGCGCCAGCAGCCAACCTGGGACAGGGGAATCACCCCTCCACTTT,CASSQPGTGESPLHF
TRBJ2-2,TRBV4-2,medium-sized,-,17,TGTGCCAGCAGCCCGGCGGTAGTGCCTTTGGGCACCGGGGAGCTGTTTTTT,CASSPAVVPLGTGELFF
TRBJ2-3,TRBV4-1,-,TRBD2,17,TGCGCCAGCAGCCAGGTTAGCGGGGGACCCCCTCCAGATACGCAGTATTTT,CASSQVSGGPPPDTQYF
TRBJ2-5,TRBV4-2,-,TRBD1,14,TGTGCCAGCAGCCCACAGGGGGGACAAGAGACCCAGTACTTC,CASSPQGGQETQYF
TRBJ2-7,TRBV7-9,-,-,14,TGTTCCAGCAGCCCCCCGGCGGGACTCTACGAGCAGTACTTC,CSSSPPAGLYEQYF
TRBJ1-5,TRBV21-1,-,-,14,TGTGCCAGCAGCAAACAGGGGAAAAATCAGCCCCAGCATTTT,CASSKQGKNQPQHF
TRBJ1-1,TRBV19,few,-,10,TGTGCCAGTAGTACGAACAAAGCTTTCTTT,CASSTNKAFF
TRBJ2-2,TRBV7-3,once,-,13,TGTGCCAGCAGCCTAGGGAACACCGGGGAGCTGTTTTTT,CASSLGNTGELFF
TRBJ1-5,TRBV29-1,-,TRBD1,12,TGCAGCGCCCAGGGGGCCGGGCAGCCCCAGCATTTT,CSAQGAGQPQHF
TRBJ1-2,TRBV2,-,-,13,TGTGCCAGCGGCGACAGGATTGGCTATGGCTACACCTTC,CASGDRIGYGYTF
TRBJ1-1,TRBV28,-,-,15,TGTGCCAGCAGTTTAGTCGGTGAGAGGGACACTGAAGCTTTCTTT,CASSLVGERDTEAFF
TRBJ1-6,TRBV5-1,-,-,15,TGCGCCAGCAGCTTGGGACAGATCGCACTCCAACCCCTCCACTTT,CASSLGQIALQPLHF
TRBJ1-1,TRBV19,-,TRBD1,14,TGTGCCAGTAGTAACCGACAGGGGAACACTGAAGCTTTCTTT,CASSNRQGNTEAFF
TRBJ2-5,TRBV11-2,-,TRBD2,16,TGTGCCAGCGGGGGTAATCGCGGGGGATACCAAGAGACCCAGTACTTC,CASGGNRGGYQETQYF
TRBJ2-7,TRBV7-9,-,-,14,TGTGCCAGCAGCTTAGCATCCCTCTCCTACGAGCAGTACTTC,CASSLASLSYEQYF
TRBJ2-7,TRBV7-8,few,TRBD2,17,TGTGCCAGCAGCTGGACTAGCGGGGGGGTAAACTCCTACGAGCAGTACTTC,CASSWTSGGVNSYEQYF
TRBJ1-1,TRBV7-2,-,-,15,TGTGCCAGCAGCTTAGTCGGCGGAACCAACACTGAAGCTTTCTTT,CASSLVGGTNTEAFF
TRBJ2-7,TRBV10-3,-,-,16,TGTGCCATCAGTGAGTTTTCTAGCGAGACGTCCTACGAGCAGTACTTC,CAISEFSSETSYEQYF
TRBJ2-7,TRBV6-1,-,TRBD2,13,TGTGCCAGCAGTGAAAGCGGGAGGTACGAGCAGTACTTC,CASSESGRYEQYF
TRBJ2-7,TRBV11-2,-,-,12,TGTGCCAGCAGCTCGTTTTTCTACGAGCAGTACTTC,CASSSFFYEQYF
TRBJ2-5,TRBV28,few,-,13,TGTGCCAGCAGTCTACAGGGGACTGAGACCCAGTACTTC,CASSLQGTETQYF
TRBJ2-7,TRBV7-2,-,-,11,TGTGCCAGCAGCTTAGTCGGGGAGCAGTACTTC,CASSLVGEQYF
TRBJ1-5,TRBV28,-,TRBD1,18,TGTGCCAGCAGTATGACCGGGACAGGGGTTCTACGCAATCAGCCCCAGCATTTT,CASSMTGTGVLRNQPQHF
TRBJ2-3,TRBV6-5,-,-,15,TGTGCCAGCAGTTACGGCGGTCCAAGCACAGATACGCAGTATTTT,CASSYGGPSTDTQYF
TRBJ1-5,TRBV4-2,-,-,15,TGTGCCAGCAGCCAAGATTGGCTGGGAGGGAAGCCCCAGCATTTT,CASSQDWLGGKPQHF
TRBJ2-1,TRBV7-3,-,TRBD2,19,TGTGCCAGCAGCTTAACGAAAGGCACTAGCGGGAGGGCCCCAAATGAGCAGTTCTTC,CASSLTKGTSGRAPNEQFF
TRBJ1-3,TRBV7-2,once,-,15,TGTGCCAGCAGCTTAGTCCCGGAGATTAGAAACACCATATATTTT,CASSLVPEIRNTIYF
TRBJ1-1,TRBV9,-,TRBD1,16,TGTGCCAGCAGCGCGGGACAGGGGCACTCGAACACTGAAGCTTTCTTT,CASSAGQGHSNTEAFF
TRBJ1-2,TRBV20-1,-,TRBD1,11,TGCAGTGCAACTAGGACAGGGCACTACACCTTC,CSATRTGHYTF
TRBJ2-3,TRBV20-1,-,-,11,TGCAGTGCTAGGGACCGCGGGTCGCAGTATTTT,CSARDRGSQYF
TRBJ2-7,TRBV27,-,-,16,TGTGCCAGCAGTTTCGAACCGGGACTTATAACCTACGAGCAGTACTTC,CASSFEPGLITYEQYF
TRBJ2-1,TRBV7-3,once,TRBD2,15,TGTGCCAGCAGCGGGGGGGGCGGGAGGTACAATGAGCAGTTCTTC,CASSGGGGRYNEQFF
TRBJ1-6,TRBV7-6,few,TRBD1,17,TGTGCCAGCAGCTTAGATGGACAGGGGTCGTATAATTCACCCCTCCACTTT,CASSLDGQGSYNSPLHF
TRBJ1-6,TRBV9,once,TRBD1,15,TGTGCCAGCAGCCCGGACCGGGACAGGGATTCACCCCTCCACTTT,CASSPDRDRDSPLHF
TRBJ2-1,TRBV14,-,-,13,TGTGCCAGCAGCCAACGACTGTACAATGAGCAGTTCTTC,CASSQRLYNEQFF
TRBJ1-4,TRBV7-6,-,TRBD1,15,TGTGCCAGCAGCTTGGGACAGGGATCAAATGAAAAACTGTTTTTT,CASSLGQGSNEKLFF
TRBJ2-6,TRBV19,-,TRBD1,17,TGTGCCAGTAGTACCGGGACAGGCCGCTCTGGGGCCAACGTCCTGACTTTC,CASSTGTGRSGANVLTF
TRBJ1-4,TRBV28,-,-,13,TGTGCCAGCAAGGACAGTAATAATGAAAAACTGTTTTTT,CASKDSNNEKLFF
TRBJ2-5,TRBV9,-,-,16,TGTGCCAGCAGCACCCGGACGAGGGGGAATCAAGAGACCCAGTACTTC,CASSTRTRGNQETQYF
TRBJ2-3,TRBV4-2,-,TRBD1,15,TGTGCCAGCAGCCCGGGACAGGTCATTTTGGATACGCAGTATTTT,CASSPGQVILDTQYF